The clone carrying this T cell receptor beta chain was detected many times. Its antigen is not known. The record originates from a study of glioma-infiltrating T cells. Study observations and caveats: Tissue and blood shared very few CDR3 sequences.

The CDR3 has 16 amino acids. Germline V gene sequence: CDR1 SGHTA, CDR2 FQGNSA. V lost 1 base to trimming and J lost 4 bases, with 14 bases between them. The iRepertoire nested amplicon-rescue multiplex PCR amplified TCR alpha and beta CDR3s from RNA. For one-step reverse transcription and amplification, about 90-450 ng of tissue mRNA or PBMC total RNA was used. TCRdb re-called the multiplex PCR reads with MiXCR, one entry per CDR3 protein. The repertoire consists of under 150,000 distinct CDR3 sequences, with around 42% occurring once and the leading ten covering roughly 20%. Sequencing input: glioma tissue, nonneoplastic brain tissue, or PBMCs (not recorded which). The receptor comes from a human donor with low-grade glioma or glioblastoma, undergoing nonglioma brain surgery, or in good health (not recorded which). This chain connects TRBV7-2 to TRBJ2-1; either TRBD1 or TRBD2 may fit D (6 bases each). CDR3: CASSLVMGGGYNEQFF. The CDR3 nucleotides read TGTGCCAGCAGCTTAGTAATGGGGGGCGGATACAATGAGCAGTTCTTC.